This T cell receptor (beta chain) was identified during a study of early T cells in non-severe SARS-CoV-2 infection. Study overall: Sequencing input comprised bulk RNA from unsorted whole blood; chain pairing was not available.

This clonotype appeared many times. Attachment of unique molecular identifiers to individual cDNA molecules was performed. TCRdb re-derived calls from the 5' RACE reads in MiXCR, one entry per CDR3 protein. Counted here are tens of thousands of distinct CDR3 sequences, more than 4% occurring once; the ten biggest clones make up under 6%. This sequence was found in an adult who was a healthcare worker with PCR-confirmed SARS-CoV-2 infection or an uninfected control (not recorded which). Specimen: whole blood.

CDR3 region: CASSLRLAGGTDTQYF. The CDR3 coding sequence is TGTGCCAGCAGCCTACGATTAGCGGGAGGCACAGATACGCAGTATTTT. The chain employs TRBV7-2 and TRBJ2-3; 9 nucleotides line up with TRBD2. With V trimmed by 5 bases and J by 1 base, 7 bases remained unmatched. The CDR3 is 16 residues long. Germline CDR1 SGHTA, CDR2 FQGNSA.